This T cell receptor (beta chain) was obtained from a study of T cell repertoires in cytomegalovirus infection. The ends lost 6 bases at V and 4 bases at J; junction bases unmatched: 8. The CDR3 has 14 amino acids. Notes on the study in general: The ex vivo response was dominated by HLA-C-restricted CMV-specific TCR beta clonotypes. Based on cumulative public TCR beta family frequency, carriers of CMV plus the relevant HLA were identified.

This clonotype occurred many times. The target antigen is unknown. Each CDR3 protein is one row after TCRdb ran MiXCR on the reads. The sample shows 150,000 to 200,000 distinct CDR3 sequences, 14% of them seen only once. This sequence was found in a human donor in good health (CMV status not recorded). Some clones in this sample may be carry-over from other donors' samples. The chain links TRBV12-3 or TRBV12-4 to TRBJ1-1, with TRBD1 matching over 7 bases. Sequencing was carried out using PBMCs. CDR3 sequence reads: CASSPNRGVTEAFF. CDR3 coding DNA: TGTGCCAGCAGCCCTAACAGGGGCGTCACTGAAGCTTTCTTT.